This TCR beta chain came from a study of T cells in Graves' hyperthyroidism and ophthalmopathy. General study findings and limits: Through a model of 13 V-J features, ophthalmopathy was separated from stable hyperthyroidism.

The CDR3 contains 17 residues. Amplification of TCR beta CDR3 regions was performed using RNA transcripts as template. The TCR CDR3 was amplified in a first-round RT-PCR using the HTBI primer set. TCRdb re-called the multiplex PCR reads with MiXCR, one entry per CDR3 protein. The sample has roughly 550,000 distinct CDR3 sequences; 16% are singletons. Lactation, pregnancy, other autoimmune disease or uncontrolled infection excluded patients. For this clonotype: Its antigen is still unknown. Germline is not matched at one junction end, which may reflect a read error.

The rearrangement joins TRBV12-3 or TRBV12-4 to TRBJ2-3; D could derive from TRBD1 or TRBD2 (5 bases each). The sequenced sample consisted of blood. This receptor was obtained from a woman aged 30 to 39 with Graves' ophthalmopathy. The CDR3, as DNA: TGTACCAGCAGTTTATCCCGGGGCAGCCGACGTTCAGATACGCAGTATTTT. Its protein is CTSSLSRGSRRSDTQYF.